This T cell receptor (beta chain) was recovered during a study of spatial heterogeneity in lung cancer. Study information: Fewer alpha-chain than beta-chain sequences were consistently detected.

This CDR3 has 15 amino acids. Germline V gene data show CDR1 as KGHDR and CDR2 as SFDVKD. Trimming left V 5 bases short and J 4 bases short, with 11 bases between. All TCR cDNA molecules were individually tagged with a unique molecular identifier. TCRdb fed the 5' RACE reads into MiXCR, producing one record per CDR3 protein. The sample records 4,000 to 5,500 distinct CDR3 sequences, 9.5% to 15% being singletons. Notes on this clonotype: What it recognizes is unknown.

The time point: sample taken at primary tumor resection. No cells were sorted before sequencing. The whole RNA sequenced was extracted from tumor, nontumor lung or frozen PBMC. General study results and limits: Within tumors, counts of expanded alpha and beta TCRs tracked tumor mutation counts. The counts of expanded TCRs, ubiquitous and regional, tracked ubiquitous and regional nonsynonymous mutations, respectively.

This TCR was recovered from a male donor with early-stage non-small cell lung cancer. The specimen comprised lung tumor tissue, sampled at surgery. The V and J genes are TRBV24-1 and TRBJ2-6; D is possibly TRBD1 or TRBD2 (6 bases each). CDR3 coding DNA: TGTGCCACCAGTGCCGGGGGCGCCGGGGCCAACGTCCTGACTTTC. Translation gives CATSAGGAGANVLTF.